The sequence of this T cell receptor (beta chain) was determined in a study of blood T cell repertoires in COVID-19. Turning to the study itself: The United States, Italy and Spain provided the acute and convalescent COVID-19 samples.

This CDR3 region has 14 residues. J gave up 3 bases and V 4 bases, and 2 bases lay outside the gene matches. Germline assignment: CDR1 SGHTS and CDR2 YDEGEE. Here immunoSEQ multiplex PCR was the method, and the copy in TCRdb shows in-frame clones only, minus some. The sample contains 75,000 to 90,000 clones, roughly 78% of which appear only once. Seattle participants joined during active infection and were tracked over time. The receptor was derived from a man in his fifties or sixties with COVID-19, enrolled during active disease. Sequencing used peripheral blood. The chain carries TRBV5-8 and TRBJ2-7; the match to TRBD2 covers 12 bases. CDR3 loop: CASSRTSGNYEQYF. CDR3 in DNA: TGTGCCAGCAGCCGGACTAGCGGGAACTACGAGCAGTACTTC.